This TCR beta chain was identified in a study of blood T cell repertoires in COVID-19. Whole-study context: The study drew acute and convalescent COVID-19 samples from the United States, Italy and Spain. Nucleic acid was either cDNA or gDNA, and it came from T cells, B-cell-depleted T cells, or PBMCs.

V was trimmed by 6 bases and J by 4 bases, leaving 16 bases between them. From germline, CDR1 is MDHEN and CDR2 SYDVKM. This CDR3 is built from 14 residues. This study enrolled people aged roughly 18 to 90 from about two dozen US geographic areas. Original handling: Cell counts per sample came from amplifying reference gene primers. Some clones are missing from TCRdb's copy, which holds only in-frame ones; the method was immunoSEQ multiplex PCR. The V and J calls and the clone size are those of that table, but D and trimming were determined from the DNA. The sample consists of approximately 140,000 clones, roughly 90% of them appearing once.

The genes are TRBV28 and TRBJ2-7, with D perhaps matching TRBD2 (7 bases). This TCR came from a woman aged 30 to 39 with acute COVID-19. Specimen: PBMCs or T cells enriched from blood (not recorded which). The CDR3 DNA reads TGTGCCAGCAGGGCCGGGGGGCTAGCTTACGAGCAGTACTTC. It translates to CASRAGGLAYEQYF.